This TCR beta chain was found in a study of response to subunit inactivated influenza vaccine. Broader study findings: Authors suggested that a seasonal influenza vaccination recruits few new T cells each time.

TCRdb reprocessed the RT-PCR reads with MiXCR, giving one entry per CDR3 protein. Of 400,000 to 550,000 distinct CDR3 sequences in the sample, about 25% are singletons; the top ten hold about 1.9%. Note on this clonotype: The antigen remains undetermined.

V dropped 0 bases and J dropped 3 bases, with 8 bases sitting between them. Looked up from germline, CDR1 is MNHEY and CDR2 is SMNVEV (reference sequence). The CDR3 contains 14 residues. This TCR was recovered from a man in his fifties who received an inactivated influenza vaccine. Sequencing used CD4+ T cells sorted from PBMCs, obtained roughly 5 days after vaccination. The rearrangement uses TRBV27 and TRBJ2-5, with D possibly matching TRBD1 (6 bases). In nucleotides, the CDR3 is TGTGCCAGCAGTTTATCGTACAGGGAAGAGACCCAGTACTTC. Translating gives CASSLSYREETQYF.